This T cell receptor beta chain came from a study of T cells in Graves' hyperthyroidism and ophthalmopathy. Overall study results and limits: Blood also held most thyroid clonotypes expanded beyond 0.001.

Many counts were recorded for this clonotype. Its antigen is undetermined. What was amplified from RNA transcripts were TCR beta CDR3 regions. Carried out on the TCR CDR3, a first-round RT-PCR used the HTBI primer set. MiXCR, applied by TCRdb to the multiplex PCR reads, yields one record per CDR3 protein. Of hundreds of thousands of distinct CDR3 sequences in the sample, less than 30% were seen once. The CDR3 is 12 amino acids. The V and J ends lost 1 base and 9 bases respectively, with 9 bases between them. The germline CDR1 and CDR2 sequences are MGHRA and YSYEKL. Fresh peripheral blood, more than 9 ml, yielded the PBMCs.

The V call is TRBV4-1, the J call TRBJ1-1; D uncertain. The source is a man in his forties with Graves' hyperthyroidism that later progressed to Graves' ophthalmopathy. The sample taken for sequencing was blood. The CDR3 coding sequence is TGCGCCAGCAGCCAAGCCCGGGGTCAAGCTTTCTTT. Translation: CASSQARGQAFF.